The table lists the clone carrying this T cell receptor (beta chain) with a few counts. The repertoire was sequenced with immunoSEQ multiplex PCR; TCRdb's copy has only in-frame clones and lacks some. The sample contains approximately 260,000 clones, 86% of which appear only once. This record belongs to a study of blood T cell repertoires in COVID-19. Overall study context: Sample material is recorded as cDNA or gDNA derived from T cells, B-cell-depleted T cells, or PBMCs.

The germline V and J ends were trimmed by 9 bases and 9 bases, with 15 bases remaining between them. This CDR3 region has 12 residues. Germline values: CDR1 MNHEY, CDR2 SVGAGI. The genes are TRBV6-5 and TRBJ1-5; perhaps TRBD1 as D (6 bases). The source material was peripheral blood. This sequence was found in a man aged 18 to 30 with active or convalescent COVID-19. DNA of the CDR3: TGTGCCAGTGGACAGCCGGGACGGCCCCAGCATTTT. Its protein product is CASGQPGRPQHF.